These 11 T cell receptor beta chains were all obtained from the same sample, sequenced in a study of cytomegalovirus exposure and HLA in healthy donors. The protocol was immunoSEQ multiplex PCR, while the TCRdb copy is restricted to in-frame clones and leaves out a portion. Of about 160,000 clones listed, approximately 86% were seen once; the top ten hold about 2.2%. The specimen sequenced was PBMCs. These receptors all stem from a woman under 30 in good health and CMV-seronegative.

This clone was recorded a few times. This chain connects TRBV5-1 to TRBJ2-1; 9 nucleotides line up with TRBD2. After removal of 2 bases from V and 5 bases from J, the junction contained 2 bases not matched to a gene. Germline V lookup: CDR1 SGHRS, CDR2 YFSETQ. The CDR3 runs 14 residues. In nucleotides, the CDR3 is TGCGCCAGCAGCTTCGGGACTAGCAACAATGAGCAGTTCTTC. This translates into CASSFGTSNNEQFF.

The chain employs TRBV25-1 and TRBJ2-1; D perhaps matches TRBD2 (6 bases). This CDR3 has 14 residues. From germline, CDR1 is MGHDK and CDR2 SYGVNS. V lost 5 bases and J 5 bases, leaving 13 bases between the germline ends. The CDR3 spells CASSQRLVNNEQFF. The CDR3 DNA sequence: TGTGCCAGCAGTCAACGACTAGTCAACAATGAGCAGTTCTTC.

The CDR3 loop reads CASSLSDYRDTQYF. DNA for the CDR3: TGTGCCAGCAGTTTGTCGGACTACCGAGATACGCAGTATTTT. V usage is TRBV28 and J usage is TRBJ2-3, with TRBD2 as a possible D gene (6 bases). Germline V gene lookup returns CDR1 MDHEN and CDR2 SYDVKM. Trimming took 3 bases from V and 5 from J, leaving 12 bases between them. There are 14 residues in the CDR3.

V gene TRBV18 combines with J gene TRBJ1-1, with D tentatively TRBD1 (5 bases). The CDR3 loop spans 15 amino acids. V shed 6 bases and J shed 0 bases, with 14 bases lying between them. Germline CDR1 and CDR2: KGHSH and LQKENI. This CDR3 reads CASSPRELLNTEAFF. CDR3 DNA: TGTGCCAGCTCGCCCAGGGAACTCTTGAACACTGAAGCTTTCTTT. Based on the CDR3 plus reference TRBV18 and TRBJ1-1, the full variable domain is NAGVMQNPRHLVRRRGQEARLRCSPMKGHSHVYWYRQLPEEGLKFMVYLQKENIIDESGMPKERFSAEFPKEGPSILRIQQVVRGDSAAYFCASSPRELLNTEAFFGQGTRLTVV.

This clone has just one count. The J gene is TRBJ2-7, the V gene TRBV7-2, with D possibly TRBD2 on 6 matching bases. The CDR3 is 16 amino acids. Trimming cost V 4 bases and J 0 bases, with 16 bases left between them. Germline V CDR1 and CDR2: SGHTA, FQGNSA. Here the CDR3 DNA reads TGTGCCAGCAGCTCCGATGCGGGGTTTAGCTCCTACGAGCAGTACTTC. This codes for CASSSDAGFSSYEQYF. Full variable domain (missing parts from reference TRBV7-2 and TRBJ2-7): GAGVSQSPSNKVTEKGKDVELRCDPISGHTALYWYRQSLGQGLEFLIYFQGNSAPDKSGLPSDRFSAERTGGSVSTLTIQRTQQEDSAVYLCASSSDAGFSSYEQYFGPGTRLTVT.

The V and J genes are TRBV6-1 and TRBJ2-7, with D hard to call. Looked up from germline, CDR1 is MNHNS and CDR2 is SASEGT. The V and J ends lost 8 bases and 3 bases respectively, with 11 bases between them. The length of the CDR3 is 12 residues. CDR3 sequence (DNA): TGTGCCAGCCATACCCCCAGCTACGAGCAGTACTTC. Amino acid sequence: CASHTPSYEQYF.

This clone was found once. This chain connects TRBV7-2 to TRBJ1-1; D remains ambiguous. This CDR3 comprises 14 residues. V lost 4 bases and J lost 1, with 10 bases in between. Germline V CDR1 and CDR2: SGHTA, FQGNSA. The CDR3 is CASSYATANTEAFF. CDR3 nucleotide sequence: TGTGCCAGCAGCTACGCTACAGCGAACACTGAAGCTTTCTTT.

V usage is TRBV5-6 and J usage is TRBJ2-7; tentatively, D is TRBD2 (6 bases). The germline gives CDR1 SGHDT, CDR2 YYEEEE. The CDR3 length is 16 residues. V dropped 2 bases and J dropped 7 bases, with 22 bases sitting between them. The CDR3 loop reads CASSFFPGLQGEEQYF. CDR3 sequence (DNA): TGTGCCAGCAGCTTCTTTCCGGGACTTCAGGGTGAAGAGCAGTACTTC. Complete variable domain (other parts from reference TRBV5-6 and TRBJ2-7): DAGVTQSPTHLIKTRGQQVTLRCSPKSGHDTVSWYQQALGQGPQFIFQYYEEEERQRGNFPDRFSGHQFPNYSSELNVNALLLGDSALYLCASSFFPGLQGEEQYFGPGTRLTVT.

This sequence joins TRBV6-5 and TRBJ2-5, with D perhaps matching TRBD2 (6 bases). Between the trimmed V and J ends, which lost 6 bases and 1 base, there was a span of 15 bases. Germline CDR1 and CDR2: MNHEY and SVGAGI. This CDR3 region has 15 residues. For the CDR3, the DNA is TGTGCCAGCAGCCTTAGGGGTAGCGGCCAAGAGACCCAGTACTTC. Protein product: CASSLRGSGQETQYF.

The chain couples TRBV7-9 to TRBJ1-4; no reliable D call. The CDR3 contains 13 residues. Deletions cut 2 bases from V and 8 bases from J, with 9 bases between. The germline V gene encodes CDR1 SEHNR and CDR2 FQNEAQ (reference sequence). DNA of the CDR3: TGTGCCAGCAGCTTAACGGCGGGGGAAAAACTGTTTTTT. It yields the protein CASSLTAGEKLFF.

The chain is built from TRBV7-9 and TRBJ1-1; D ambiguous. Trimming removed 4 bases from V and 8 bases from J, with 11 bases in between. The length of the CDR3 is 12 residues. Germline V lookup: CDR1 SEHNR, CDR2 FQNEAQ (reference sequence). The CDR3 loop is CASSSTAREAFF. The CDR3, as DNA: TGTGCCAGCAGCTCGACCGCTAGGGAAGCTTTCTTT.